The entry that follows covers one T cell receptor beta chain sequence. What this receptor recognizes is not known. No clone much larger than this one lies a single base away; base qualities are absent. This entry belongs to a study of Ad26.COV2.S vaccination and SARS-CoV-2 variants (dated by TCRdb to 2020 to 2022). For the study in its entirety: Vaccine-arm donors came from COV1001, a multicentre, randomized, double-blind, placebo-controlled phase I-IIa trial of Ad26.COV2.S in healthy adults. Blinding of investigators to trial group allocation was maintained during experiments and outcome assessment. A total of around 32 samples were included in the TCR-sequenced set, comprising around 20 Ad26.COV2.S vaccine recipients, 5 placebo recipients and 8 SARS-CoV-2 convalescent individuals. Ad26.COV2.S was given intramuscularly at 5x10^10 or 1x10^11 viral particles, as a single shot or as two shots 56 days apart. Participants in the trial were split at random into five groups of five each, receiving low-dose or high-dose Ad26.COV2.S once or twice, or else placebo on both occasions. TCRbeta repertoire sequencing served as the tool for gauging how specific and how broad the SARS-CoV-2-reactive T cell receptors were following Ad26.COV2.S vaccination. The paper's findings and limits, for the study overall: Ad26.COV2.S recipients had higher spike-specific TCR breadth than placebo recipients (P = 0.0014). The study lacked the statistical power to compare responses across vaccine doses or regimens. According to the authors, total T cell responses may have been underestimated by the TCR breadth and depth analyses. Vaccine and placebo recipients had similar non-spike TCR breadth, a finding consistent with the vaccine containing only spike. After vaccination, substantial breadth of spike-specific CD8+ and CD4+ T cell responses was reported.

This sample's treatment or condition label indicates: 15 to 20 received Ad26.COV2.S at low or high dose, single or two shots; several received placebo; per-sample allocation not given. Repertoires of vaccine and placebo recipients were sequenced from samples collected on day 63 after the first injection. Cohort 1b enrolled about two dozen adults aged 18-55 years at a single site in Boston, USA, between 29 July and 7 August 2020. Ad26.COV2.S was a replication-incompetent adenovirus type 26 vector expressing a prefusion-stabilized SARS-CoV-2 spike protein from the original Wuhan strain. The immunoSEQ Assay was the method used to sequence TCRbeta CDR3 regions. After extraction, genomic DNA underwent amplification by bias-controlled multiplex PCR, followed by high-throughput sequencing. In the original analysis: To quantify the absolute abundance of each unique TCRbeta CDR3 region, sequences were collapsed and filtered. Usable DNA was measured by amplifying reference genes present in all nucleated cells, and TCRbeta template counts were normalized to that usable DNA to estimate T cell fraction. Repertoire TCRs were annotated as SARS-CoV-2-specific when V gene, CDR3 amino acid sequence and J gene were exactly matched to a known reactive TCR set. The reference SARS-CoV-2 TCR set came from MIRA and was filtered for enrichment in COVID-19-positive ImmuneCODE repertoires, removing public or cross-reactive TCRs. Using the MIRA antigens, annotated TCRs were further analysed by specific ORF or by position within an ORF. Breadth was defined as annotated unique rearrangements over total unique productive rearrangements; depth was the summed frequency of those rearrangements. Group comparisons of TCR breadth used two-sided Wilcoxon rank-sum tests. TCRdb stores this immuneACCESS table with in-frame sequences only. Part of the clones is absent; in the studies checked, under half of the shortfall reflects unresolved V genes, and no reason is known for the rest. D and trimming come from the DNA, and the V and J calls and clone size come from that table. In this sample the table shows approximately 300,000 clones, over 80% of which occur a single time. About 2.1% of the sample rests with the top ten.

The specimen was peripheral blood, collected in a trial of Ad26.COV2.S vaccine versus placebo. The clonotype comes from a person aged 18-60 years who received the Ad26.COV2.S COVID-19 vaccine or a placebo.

DNA sequence: TGTGCCAGCAGCCAAGACTGGGACTATGGCTACACCTTC. The encoded protein is CASSQDWDYGYTF. The V gene is TRBV3-1 (or the pseudogene TRBV3-2) and the J gene is TRBJ1-2; there is no confident call for the D gene. Taken from cysteine to phenylalanine, the CDR3 has 13 residues. CDR3 DNA is the only sequence kept; it has 39 bases, read in frame from the first base. Cut back by 0 bases and 3 bases, the V and J ends lie 5 bases apart. CDR1 and CDR2 were assigned from the germline V gene (reference sequence) as LGHDT and YNNKEL.